This T cell receptor beta chain came from a study of T cell responses to AZD1222 COVID-19 vaccine. Study-level information: Second doses were pooled across both intervals (about 4 or about 12 weeks). Study-level points and caveats: White British ancestry dominated among donors, who included more females, and clonal diversity was possibly underestimated. Among vaccine-associated CD4 TCRs, coverage spanned spike, with dominance at 160-218 and 743-854. Spike-specific TCR breadth and depth both grew after two AZD1222 doses.

A word on this clone: Its antigen is currently unknown.

Trimming cost V 5 bases and J 8 bases; bases outside gene matches: 5. CDR3 length equals 13 residues. Looked up from germline, CDR1 is SGHTA and CDR2 is FQGTGA. Using immunoSEQ multiplex PCR, the repertoire was profiled, and TCRdb retains in-frame clones only, with some absent. The table has some 96,000 clones, 80% to 90% seen once; the top ten hold approximately 15%. The sequence derives from an adult in good health. The sequencing here drew on peripheral blood, taken on day 0 of AZD1222 vaccination. The rearrangement joins TRBV7-3 to TRBJ1-5, with 8 bases lining up with TRBD1. The CDR3 bases are TGTGCCAGCAGCCGGTTACAGGGGGAGCCCCAGCATTTT. Translating it yields CASSRLQGEPQHF.